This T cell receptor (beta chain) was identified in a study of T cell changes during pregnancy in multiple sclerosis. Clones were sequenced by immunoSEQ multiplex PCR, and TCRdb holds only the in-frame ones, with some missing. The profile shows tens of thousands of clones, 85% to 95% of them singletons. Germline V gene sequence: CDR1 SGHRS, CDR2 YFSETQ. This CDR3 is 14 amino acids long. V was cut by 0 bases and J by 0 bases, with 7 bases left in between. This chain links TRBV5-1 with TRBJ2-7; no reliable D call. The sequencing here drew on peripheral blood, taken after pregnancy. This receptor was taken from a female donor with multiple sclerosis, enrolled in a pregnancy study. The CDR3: CASSLGKSSYEQYF. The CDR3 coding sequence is TGCGCCAGCAGCTTGGGAAAGAGCTCCTACGAGCAGTACTTC. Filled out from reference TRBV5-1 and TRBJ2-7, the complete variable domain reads KAGVTQTPRYLIKTRGQQVTLSCSPISGHRSVSWYQQTPGQGLQFLFEYFSETQRNKGNFPGRFSGRQFSNSRSEMNVSTLELGDSALYLCASSLGKSSYEQYFGPGTRLTVT.